This T cell receptor (beta chain) came from a study of OX40 agonist ivuxolimab in advanced cancers. Study background: Patients with hepatocellular carcinoma, melanoma, renal cell or head and neck cancer made up the dose-escalation patients. Enrollees could have had prior anti-PD-1, anti-PD-L1 or anti-CTLA-4 therapy, which approximately 38% had received. A mean age of around 66 years, range about 20 to 79, was recorded, and about 83% were male.

TCRdb keeps only in-frame clones here, not all; method: immunoSEQ multiplex PCR. The sample lists 30,000 to 35,000 clones, roughly 90% occurring once. Study-wide findings and caveats: CD4+ and CD8+ T cells in blood underwent clonal expansion by week 6 at 0.1 to 3.0 mg/kg.

Regarding this clone: Its specificity is unknown.

CDR3 length: 14 amino acids. The germline gives CDR1 MNHGY, CDR2 SVAAGI. Trimming removed 3 bases from V and 0 bases from J, with 7 bases in between. The TCR sequence derives from an adult with an advanced solid tumor such as melanoma, head and neck, liver or kidney cancer. The sample was CD4+ or CD8+ T cells sorted from blood, taken in a trial of the OX40 agonist ivuxolimab. V and J are TRBV6-9 and TRBJ2-3; D gene unclear. CDR3 protein: CASSYSSSTDTQYF. DNA of the CDR3: TGTGCCAGCAGTTACTCGTCGAGCACAGATACGCAGTATTTT.